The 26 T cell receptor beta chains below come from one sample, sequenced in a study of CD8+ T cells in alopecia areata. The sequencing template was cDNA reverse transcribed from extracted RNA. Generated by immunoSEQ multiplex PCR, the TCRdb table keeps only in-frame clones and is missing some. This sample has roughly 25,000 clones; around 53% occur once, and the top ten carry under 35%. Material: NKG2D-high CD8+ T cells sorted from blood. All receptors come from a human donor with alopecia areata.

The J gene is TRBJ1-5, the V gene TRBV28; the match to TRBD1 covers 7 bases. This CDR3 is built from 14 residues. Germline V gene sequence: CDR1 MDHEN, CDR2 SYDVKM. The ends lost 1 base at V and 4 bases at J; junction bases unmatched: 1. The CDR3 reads CASSLYRGNQPQHF. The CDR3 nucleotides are TGTGCCAGCAGTTTATACAGGGGAAATCAGCCCCAGCATTTT.

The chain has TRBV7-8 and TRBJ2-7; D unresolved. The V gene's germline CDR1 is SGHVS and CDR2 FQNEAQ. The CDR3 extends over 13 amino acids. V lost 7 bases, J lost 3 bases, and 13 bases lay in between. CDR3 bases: TGTGCCAGCACCCGGGCCCCGAACTACGAGCAGTACTTC. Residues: CASTRAPNYEQYF.

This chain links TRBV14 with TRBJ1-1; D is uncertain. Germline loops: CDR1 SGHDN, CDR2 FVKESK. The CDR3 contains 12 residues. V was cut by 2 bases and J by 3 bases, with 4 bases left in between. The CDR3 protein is CASSQYDTEAFF. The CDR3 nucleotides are TGTGCCAGCAGCCAATACGACACTGAAGCTTTCTTT.

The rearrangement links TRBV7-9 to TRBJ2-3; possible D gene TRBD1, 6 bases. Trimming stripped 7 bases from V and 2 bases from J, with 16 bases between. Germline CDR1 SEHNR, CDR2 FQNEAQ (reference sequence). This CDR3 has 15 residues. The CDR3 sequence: CASTLGNRATDTQYF. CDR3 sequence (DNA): TGTGCCAGCACCCTAGGTAACAGGGCCACAGATACGCAGTATTTT.

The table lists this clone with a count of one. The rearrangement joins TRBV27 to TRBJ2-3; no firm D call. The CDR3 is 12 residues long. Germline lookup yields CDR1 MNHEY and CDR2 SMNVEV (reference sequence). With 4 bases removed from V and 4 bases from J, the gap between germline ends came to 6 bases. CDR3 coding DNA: TGTGCCAGCAGTTCCCCACCAGATACGCAGTATTTT. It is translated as CASSSPPDTQYF.

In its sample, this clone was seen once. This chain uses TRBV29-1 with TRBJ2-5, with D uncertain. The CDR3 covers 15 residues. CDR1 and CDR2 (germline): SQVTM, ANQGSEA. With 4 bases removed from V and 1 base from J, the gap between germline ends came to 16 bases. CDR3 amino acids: CSVVGQERLQETQYF. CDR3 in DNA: TGCAGCGTTGTTGGCCAGGAGCGACTCCAAGAGACCCAGTACTTC.

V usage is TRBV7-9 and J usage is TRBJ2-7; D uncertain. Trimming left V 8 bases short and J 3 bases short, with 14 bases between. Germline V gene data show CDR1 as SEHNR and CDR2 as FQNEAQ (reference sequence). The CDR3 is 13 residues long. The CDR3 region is CASGVGRIYEQYF. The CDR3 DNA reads TGTGCCAGCGGTGTTGGGCGGATCTACGAGCAGTACTTC.

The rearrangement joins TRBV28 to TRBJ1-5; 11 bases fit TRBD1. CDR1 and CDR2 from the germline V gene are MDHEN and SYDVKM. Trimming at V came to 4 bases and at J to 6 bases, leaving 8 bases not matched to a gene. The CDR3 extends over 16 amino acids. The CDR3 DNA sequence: TGTGCCAGCAGTTCGTTGGGACAGGGGGAGTTTCAGCCCCAGCATTTT. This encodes CASSSLGQGEFQPQHF. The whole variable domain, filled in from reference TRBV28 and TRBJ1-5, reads DVKVTQSSRYLVKRTGEKVFLECVQDMDHENMFWYRQDPGLGLRLIYFSYDVKMKEKGDIPEGYSVSREKKERFSLILESASTNQTSMYLCASSSLGQGEFQPQHFGDGTRLSIL.

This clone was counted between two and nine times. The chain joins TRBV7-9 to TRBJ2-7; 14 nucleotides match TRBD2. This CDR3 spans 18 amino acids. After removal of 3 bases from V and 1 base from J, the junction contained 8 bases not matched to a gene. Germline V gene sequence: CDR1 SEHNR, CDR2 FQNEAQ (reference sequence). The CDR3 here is CASSFGTSGSRHSYEQYF. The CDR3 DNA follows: TGTGCCAGCAGCTTTGGGACTAGCGGGAGCCGACATTCCTACGAGCAGTACTTC.

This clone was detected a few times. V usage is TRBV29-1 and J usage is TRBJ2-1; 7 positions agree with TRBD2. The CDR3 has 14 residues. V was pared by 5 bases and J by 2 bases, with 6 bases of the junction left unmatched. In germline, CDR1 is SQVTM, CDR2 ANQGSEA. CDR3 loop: CSVPRLAAYNEQFF. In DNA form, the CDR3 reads TGCAGCGTTCCAAGACTAGCAGCCTACAATGAGCAGTTCTTC.

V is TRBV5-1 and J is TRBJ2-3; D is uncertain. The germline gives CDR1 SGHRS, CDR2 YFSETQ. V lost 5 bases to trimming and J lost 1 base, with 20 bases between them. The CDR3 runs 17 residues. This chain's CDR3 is CASRSGVRIWRTDTQYF. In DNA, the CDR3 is TGCGCCAGCAGATCGGGTGTACGTATCTGGCGCACAGATACGCAGTATTTT.

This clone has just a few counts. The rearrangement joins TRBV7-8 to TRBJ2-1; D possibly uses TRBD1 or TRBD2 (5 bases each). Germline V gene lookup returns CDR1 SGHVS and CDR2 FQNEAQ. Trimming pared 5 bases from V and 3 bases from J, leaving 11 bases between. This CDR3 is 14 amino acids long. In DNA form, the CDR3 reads TGTGCCAGCAGCCTTGGGGGTGGCTACAATGAGCAGTTCTTC. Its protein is CASSLGGGYNEQFF.

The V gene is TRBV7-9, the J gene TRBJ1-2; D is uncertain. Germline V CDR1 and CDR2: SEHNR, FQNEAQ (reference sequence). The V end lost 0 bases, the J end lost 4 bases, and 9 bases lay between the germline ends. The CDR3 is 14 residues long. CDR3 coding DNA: TGTGCCAGCAGCTTAGCTCCCTCGAGCTATGGCTACACCTTC. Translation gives CASSLAPSSYGYTF. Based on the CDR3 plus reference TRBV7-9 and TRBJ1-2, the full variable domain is DTGVSQNPRHKITKRGQNVTFRCDPISEHNRLYWYRQTLGQGPEFLTYFQNEAQLEKSRLLSDRFSAERPKGSFSTLEIQRTEQGDSAMYLCASSLAPSSYGYTFGSGTRLTVV.

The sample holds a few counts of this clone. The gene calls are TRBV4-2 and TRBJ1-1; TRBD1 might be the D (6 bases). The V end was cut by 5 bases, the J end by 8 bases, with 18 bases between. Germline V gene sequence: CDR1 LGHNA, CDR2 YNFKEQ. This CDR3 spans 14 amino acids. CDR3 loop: CASSAEGGYEEAFF. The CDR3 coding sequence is TGTGCCAGCAGCGCCGAGGGGGGATATGAAGAAGCTTTCTTT.

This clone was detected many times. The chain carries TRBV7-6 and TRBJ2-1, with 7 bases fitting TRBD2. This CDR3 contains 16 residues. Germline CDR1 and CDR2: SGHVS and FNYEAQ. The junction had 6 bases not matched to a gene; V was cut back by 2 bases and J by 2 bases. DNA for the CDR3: TGTGCCAGCAGCTTAACGGCTAGCGGAACCTACAATGAGCAGTTCTTC. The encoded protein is CASSLTASGTYNEQFF.

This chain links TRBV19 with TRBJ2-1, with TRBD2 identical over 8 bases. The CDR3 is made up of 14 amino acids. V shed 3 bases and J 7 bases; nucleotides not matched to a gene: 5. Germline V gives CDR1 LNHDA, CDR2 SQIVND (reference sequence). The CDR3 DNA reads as TGTGCCAGTAGTATCGGGACTAGTGGTAATGAGCAGTTCTTC. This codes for CASSIGTSGNEQFF.

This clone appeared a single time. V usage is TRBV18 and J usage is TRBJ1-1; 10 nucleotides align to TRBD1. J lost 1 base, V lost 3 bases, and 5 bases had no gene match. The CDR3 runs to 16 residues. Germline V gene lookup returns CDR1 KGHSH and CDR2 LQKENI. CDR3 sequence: CASSPGDRGRNTEAFF. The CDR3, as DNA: TGTGCCAGCTCACCGGGGGACAGGGGTCGGAACACTGAAGCTTTCTTT.

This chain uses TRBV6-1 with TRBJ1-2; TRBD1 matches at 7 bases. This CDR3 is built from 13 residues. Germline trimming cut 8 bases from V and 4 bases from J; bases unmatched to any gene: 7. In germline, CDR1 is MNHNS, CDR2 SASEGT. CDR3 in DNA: TGTGCCAGCTTAGGGGGCGAGGGCTATGGCTACACCTTC. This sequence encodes CASLGGEGYGYTF.

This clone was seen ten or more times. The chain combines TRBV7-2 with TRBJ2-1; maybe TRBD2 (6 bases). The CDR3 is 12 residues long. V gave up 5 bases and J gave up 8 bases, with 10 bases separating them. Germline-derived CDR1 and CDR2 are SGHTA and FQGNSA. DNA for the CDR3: TGTGCCAGCAGCATGGGACTGGATGAGCAGTTCTTC. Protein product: CASSMGLDEQFF.

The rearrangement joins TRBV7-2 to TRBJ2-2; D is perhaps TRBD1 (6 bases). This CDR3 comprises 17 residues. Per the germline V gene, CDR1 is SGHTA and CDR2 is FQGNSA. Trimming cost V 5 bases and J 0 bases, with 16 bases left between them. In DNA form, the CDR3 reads TGTGCCAGCAGCCCGAACAGGGCCGTCTCGAACACCGGGGAGCTGTTTTTT. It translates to CASSPNRAVSNTGELFF.

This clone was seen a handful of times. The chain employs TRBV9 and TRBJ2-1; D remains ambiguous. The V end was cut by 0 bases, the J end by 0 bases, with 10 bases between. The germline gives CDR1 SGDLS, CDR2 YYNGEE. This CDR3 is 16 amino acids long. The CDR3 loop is CASSVVVLSSYNEQFF. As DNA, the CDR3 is TGTGCCAGCAGCGTAGTCGTCTTGAGCTCCTACAATGAGCAGTTCTTC.

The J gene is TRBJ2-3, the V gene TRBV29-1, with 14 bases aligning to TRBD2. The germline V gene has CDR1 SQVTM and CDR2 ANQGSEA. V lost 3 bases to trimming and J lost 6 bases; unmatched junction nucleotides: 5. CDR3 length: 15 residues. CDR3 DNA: TGCAGCGTTGAGACGGGACTAGCGGGAGCGGATACGCAGTATTTT. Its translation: CSVETGLAGADTQYF.

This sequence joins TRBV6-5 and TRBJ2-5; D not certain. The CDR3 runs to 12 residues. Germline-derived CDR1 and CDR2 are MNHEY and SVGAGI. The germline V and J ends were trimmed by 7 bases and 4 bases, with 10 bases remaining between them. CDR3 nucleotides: TGTGCCAGCACTAATGGGCGAGAGACCCAGTACTTC. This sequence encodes CASTNGRETQYF.

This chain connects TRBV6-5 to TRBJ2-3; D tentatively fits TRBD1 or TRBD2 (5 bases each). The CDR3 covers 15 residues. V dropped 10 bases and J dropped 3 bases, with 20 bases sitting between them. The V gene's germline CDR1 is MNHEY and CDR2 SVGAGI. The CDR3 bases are TGTGCCACCCGGGGTGGGACCGTGGCGACAGATACGCAGTATTTT. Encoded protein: CATRGGTVATDTQYF.

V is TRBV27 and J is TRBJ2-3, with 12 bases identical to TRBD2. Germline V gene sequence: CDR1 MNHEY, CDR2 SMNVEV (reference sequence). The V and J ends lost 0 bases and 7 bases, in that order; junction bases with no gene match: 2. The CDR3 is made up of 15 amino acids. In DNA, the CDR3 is TGTGCCAGCAGTTTATCGACTAGCGGGAGTTATACGCAGTATTTT. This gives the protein CASSLSTSGSYTQYF.

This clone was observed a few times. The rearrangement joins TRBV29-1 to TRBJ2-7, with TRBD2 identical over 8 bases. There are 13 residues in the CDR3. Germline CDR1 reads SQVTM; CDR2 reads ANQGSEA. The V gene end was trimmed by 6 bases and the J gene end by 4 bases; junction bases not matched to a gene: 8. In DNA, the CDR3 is TGCAGCGTAGCGGGAGCAGTTAATTACGAGCAGTACTTC. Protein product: CSVAGAVNYEQYF.